The 24 T cell receptor beta chains below all came from one sample that was sequenced in a study of T cell responses to AZD1222 COVID-19 vaccine. Measured with immunoSEQ multiplex PCR; TCRdb has only the in-frame clones, and not every one. The sample holds about 130,000 clones, roughly 88% seen once. The source material was peripheral blood, sampled on day 0 of AZD1222 vaccination. The receptors originated from an adult in good health.

This chain links TRBV20-1 with TRBJ2-7; TRBD1 aligns across 8 bases. The CDR3 has 11 amino acids. Trimming cost V 7 bases and J 8 bases; bases outside gene matches: 7. From germline, CDR1 is DFQATT and CDR2 SNEGSKA (reference sequence). The CDR3 coding sequence is TGCAGTGTCACGACAGGGGAACAGCAGTACTTC. This encodes CSVTTGEQQYF.

The chain couples TRBV5-1 to TRBJ1-3; D possibly corresponds to TRBD1 (5 bases). The CDR3 spans 14 residues. Germline CDR1 is SGHRS and CDR2 is YFSETQ. V shed 3 bases and J shed 4 bases, with 11 bases lying between them. CDR3 nucleotides: TGCGCCAGCAGCTCGGGACTGCAAGGAAACACCATATATTTT. Translation: CASSSGLQGNTIYF.

V and J are TRBV30 and TRBJ1-5; D might be TRBD1 (5 bases). V was pared by 1 base and J by 3 bases, with 10 bases between. This CDR3 is built from 14 residues. In germline, CDR1 is GTSNPN, CDR2 SVGIG (reference sequence). The CDR3 is CAWSGGALNQPQHF. In nucleotides, the CDR3 is TGTGCCTGGAGTGGAGGGGCCCTCAATCAGCCCCAGCATTTT.

V and J are TRBV6-5 and TRBJ2-1; D gene ambiguous. CDR3 size: 13 residues. The germline V gene encodes CDR1 MNHEY and CDR2 SVGAGI. Trimming took 4 bases from V and 5 from J, leaving 9 bases between them. The CDR3 is CASSSYRDNEQFF. CDR3 nucleotides: TGTGCCAGCAGTTCCTACCGGGACAATGAGCAGTTCTTC.

This clone was counted once. The rearrangement links TRBV28 to TRBJ2-3; D gene uncertain. Per germline, CDR1 MDHEN and CDR2 SYDVKM. This CDR3 is built from 12 residues. The V and J ends lost 10 bases and 2 bases respectively, with 10 bases between them. For the CDR3, the DNA is TGTGCCACCCGGACGTTCACAGATACGCAGTATTTT. This translates into CATRTFTDTQYF.

As concerns this clone: The sample contains more than one DNA sequence encoding this CDR3. CDR3 in amino acids: CASSPSGYEQYF. The DNA of the CDR3 is TGTGCCAGTAGTCCCTCGGGTTACGAGCAGTACTTC. The V call is TRBV19, the J call TRBJ2-7; D is undetermined. Trimming cost V 5 bases and J 4 bases, with 9 bases left between them. The CDR3 loop spans 12 amino acids. Germline CDR1 is LNHDA and CDR2 is SQIVND (reference sequence).

This chain uses TRBV11-2 with TRBJ2-3; 8 nucleotides align to TRBD2. Per the germline V gene, CDR1 is SGHAT and CDR2 is FQNNGV. This CDR3 comprises 19 residues. Losses at the gene ends were 1 base for V and 2 bases for J; bases not matched to a gene: 14. For the CDR3, the DNA is TGTGCCAGCAGCTTAGCCCCATGGCCAGCGGGGGTAACCACAGATACGCAGTATTTT. Its protein is CASSLAPWPAGVTTDTQYF.

This chain connects TRBV5-4 to TRBJ2-5; 8 bases fit TRBD2. V lost 5 bases, J lost 2 bases, and 5 bases stayed unmatched. Germline CDR1 SGHNT, CDR2 YYREEE (reference sequence). The CDR3 is 14 amino acids. DNA of the CDR3: TGTGCCAGCAGTTTAGCGGGGATACAAGAGACCCAGTACTTC. Translated, it gives CASSLAGIQETQYF.

The V and J genes are TRBV9 and TRBJ1-1, with D unresolved. Trimming shortened V by 0 bases and J by 1 base, and 13 bases separated the two germline ends. CDR1 SGDLS and CDR2 YYNGEE come from the germline V gene. There are 16 residues in the CDR3. The CDR3 is CASSVDPDSWNTEAFF. Here the CDR3 DNA reads TGTGCCAGCAGCGTAGACCCAGACTCGTGGAACACTGAAGCTTTCTTT.

Only a few counts were recorded for this clone. This rearrangement joins TRBV19 to TRBJ2-1, with D uncertain. CDR1 and CDR2 from the germline V gene are LNHDA and SQIVND (reference sequence). This CDR3 spans 16 amino acids. V was trimmed by 4 bases and J by 0 bases, leaving 13 bases between them. CDR3 protein: CASSTIAISSYNEQFF. Written as DNA, the CDR3 is TGTGCCAGTAGTACGATAGCCATCAGCTCCTACAATGAGCAGTTCTTC.

The chain combines TRBV6-5 with TRBJ1-1; the D is unclear. There are 12 residues in the CDR3. Germline CDR1 reads MNHEY; CDR2 reads SVGAGI. V was cut by 6 bases and J by 5 bases, with 10 bases left in between. The DNA for the CDR3 is TGTGCCAGCAGGGATCCGGGGACTGAAGCTTTCTTT. It specifies CASRDPGTEAFF.

The chain is built from TRBV5-1 and TRBJ2-2, with D unclear. V was cut by 4 bases and J by 4 bases, with 14 bases left in between. Germline assignment: CDR1 SGHRS and CDR2 YFSETQ. The CDR3 length is 15 residues. For the CDR3, the DNA is TGCGCCAGCAGCCCCTTTTCCAGCCCCACCGGGGAGCTGTTTTTT. As protein: CASSPFSSPTGELFF. Filled out from reference TRBV5-1 and TRBJ2-2, the complete variable domain reads KAGVTQTPRYLIKTRGQQVTLSCSPISGHRSVSWYQQTPGQGLQFLFEYFSETQRNKGNFPGRFSGRQFSNSRSEMNVSTLELGDSALYLCASSPFSSPTGELFFGEGSRLTVL.

This clone was observed once. The chain uses TRBV5-1 and TRBJ1-1, with D possibly TRBD1 on 6 matching bases. CDR3 length: 15 residues. Germline V gene data show CDR1 as SGHRS and CDR2 as YFSETQ. Trimming removed 0 bases at V and 0 bases at J, with 9 bases between. The CDR3 DNA reads TGCGCCAGCAGCTTGGGGGGACACTTGAACACTGAAGCTTTCTTT. Translated: CASSLGGHLNTEAFF. Looking up the rest from reference TRBV5-1 and TRBJ1-1 gives the full variable domain: KAGVTQTPRYLIKTRGQQVTLSCSPISGHRSVSWYQQTPGQGLQFLFEYFSETQRNKGNFPGRFSGRQFSNSRSEMNVSTLELGDSALYLCASSLGGHLNTEAFFGQGTRLTVV.

The chain carries TRBV5-1 and TRBJ1-2; no firm D call. Looked up from germline, CDR1 is SGHRS and CDR2 is YFSETQ. This CDR3 has 15 residues. V lost 6 bases and J lost 0, with 15 bases in between. This chain's CDR3 is CASTNYVSANYGYTF. CDR3 coding DNA: TGCGCCAGCACCAACTATGTCTCAGCTAACTATGGCTACACCTTC. Complete variable domain (other parts from reference TRBV5-1 and TRBJ1-2): KAGVTQTPRYLIKTRGQQVTLSCSPISGHRSVSWYQQTPGQGLQFLFEYFSETQRNKGNFPGRFSGRQFSNSRSEMNVSTLELGDSALYLCASTNYVSANYGYTFGSGTRLTVV.

This rearrangement joins TRBV6-1 to TRBJ1-3; no definite D call. V lost 2 bases, J lost 0 bases, and 8 bases lay in between. The CDR3 spans 15 residues. Germline loops: CDR1 MNHNS, CDR2 SASEGT. CDR3 DNA sequence: TGTGCCAGCAGTGAAAGGATTTCCTCTGGAAACACCATATATTTT. As protein: CASSERISSGNTIYF.

The chain is built from TRBV19 and TRBJ2-4, with D tentatively TRBD2 (6 bases). Germline assignment: CDR1 LNHDA and CDR2 SQIVND (reference sequence). Between the trimmed V and J ends, which lost 7 bases and 7 bases, there was a span of 23 bases. The CDR3 is 16 amino acids. CDR3 coding DNA: TGTGCCAGTAATAAAGTATGGGCGGGGCGAGAGAACATTCAGTACTTC. Encoded protein: CASNKVWAGRENIQYF.

The chain has TRBV11-2 and TRBJ1-1; maybe TRBD1 (6 bases). The V gene's germline CDR1 is SGHAT and CDR2 FQNNGV. V was cut by 3 bases and J by 8 bases, with 13 bases left in between. This CDR3 contains 13 residues. DNA for the CDR3: TGTGCCAGCAGCTTGGAGTGGAGGGGGGAAGCTTTCTTT. This translates into CASSLEWRGEAFF.

V usage is TRBV21-1 and J usage is TRBJ1-5; the table names TRBD1, a call not compared with the DNA. TRBV21-1 is a pseudogene segment. The CDR3 covers 17 residues. CDR3 in DNA: TGTGCCAGCAGCAAAGCGCGTGGGGGCTTGAGCAATCAGCCCCAGCATTTT. This encodes CASSKARGGLSNQPQHF.

This clone was observed a handful of times. The chain recombines TRBV5-5 with TRBJ1-5; D perhaps matches TRBD1 (6 bases). Deletions cut 0 bases from V and 3 bases from J, with 13 bases between. Germline CDR1 and CDR2: SGHKS and YYEKEE (reference sequence). This CDR3 has 16 amino acids. The CDR3 spells CASSLGRTAHNQPQHF. CDR3 nucleotide sequence: TGTGCCAGCAGCTTGGGACGGACAGCTCACAATCAGCCCCAGCATTTT.

This rearrangement joins TRBV20-1 to TRBJ1-5; a possible D gene is TRBD1 (5 bases). The length of the CDR3 is 13 residues. Trimming pared 3 bases from V and 3 bases from J, leaving 9 bases between. CDR1 DFQATT and CDR2 SNEGSKA come from the germline V gene (reference sequence). CDR3 nucleotide sequence: TGCAGTGCTAGTATGGACATCAATCAGCCCCAGCATTTT. This translates into CSASMDINQPQHF.

J is TRBJ1-5 and V is TRBV19; D gene unclear. Looked up from germline, CDR1 is LNHDA and CDR2 is SQIVND (reference sequence). The CDR3 totals 13 residues. Trimming took off 4 bases at V and 4 bases at J, with 8 bases between the two ends. CDR3 protein: CASSRALNQPQHF. In nucleotides, the CDR3 is TGTGCCAGTAGTAGGGCACTTAATCAGCCCCAGCATTTT.

This clone was seen a handful of times. The V gene is TRBV19, the J gene TRBJ2-5; 7 bases match TRBD2. This CDR3 has 14 amino acids. Losses at the gene ends were 1 base for V and 4 bases for J; bases not matched to a gene: 3. Germline V lookup: CDR1 LNHDA, CDR2 SQIVND (reference sequence). CDR3 sequence reads: CASSIGGGAETQYF. The CDR3 DNA follows: TGTGCCAGTAGTATAGGGGGAGGGGCAGAGACCCAGTACTTC.

The J gene is TRBJ2-7, the V gene TRBV11-3, with a tentative D call TRBD2 (6 bases). Trimming removed 6 bases from V and 4 bases from J, with 19 bases in between. The CDR3 extends over 15 amino acids. Germline lookup yields CDR1 SGHNT and CDR2 YENEEA. This CDR3 reads CASRRSRGTGYEQYF. CDR3 nucleotide sequence: TGTGCCAGCAGACGAAGCCGGGGGACTGGTTACGAGCAGTACTTC.

This clone appeared once. The chain joins TRBV7-9 to TRBJ2-1; 8 bases align to TRBD1. J lost 9 bases, V lost 4 bases, and 11 bases had no gene match. Germline CDR1 is SEHNR and CDR2 is FQNEAQ (reference sequence). The CDR3 is 15 residues long. CDR3: CASSSPRQGFGEQFF. The CDR3, as DNA: TGTGCCAGCAGCTCTCCCCGACAGGGGTTCGGTGAGCAGTTCTTC. Filled out from reference TRBV7-9 and TRBJ2-1, the complete variable domain reads DTGVSQNPRHKITKRGQNVTFRCDPISEHNRLYWYRQTLGQGPEFLTYFQNEAQLEKSRLLSDRFSAERPKGSFSTLEIQRTEQGDSAMYLCASSSPRQGFGEQFFGPGTRLTVL.